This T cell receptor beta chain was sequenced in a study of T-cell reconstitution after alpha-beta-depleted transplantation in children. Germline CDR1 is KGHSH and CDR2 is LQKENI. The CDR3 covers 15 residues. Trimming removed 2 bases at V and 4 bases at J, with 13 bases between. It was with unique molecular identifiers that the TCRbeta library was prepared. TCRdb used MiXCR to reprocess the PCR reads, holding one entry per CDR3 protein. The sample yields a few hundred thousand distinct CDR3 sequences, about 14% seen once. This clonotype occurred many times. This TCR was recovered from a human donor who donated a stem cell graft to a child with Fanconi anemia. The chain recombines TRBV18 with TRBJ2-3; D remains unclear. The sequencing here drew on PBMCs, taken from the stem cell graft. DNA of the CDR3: TGTGCCAGCTCACCAGTAGGGAATTTACCAGATACGCAGTATTTT. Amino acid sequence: CASSPVGNLPDTQYF.